Following are 21 T cell receptor beta chains from one sample sequenced in a study of glioma-infiltrating T cells. TCR alpha and beta CDR3 regions were amplified from RNA using iRepertoire nested multiplex PCR. TCRdb independently ran MiXCR on the multiplex PCR reads; one entry per CDR3 protein. Of about 140,000 distinct CDR3 sequences detected, roughly two fifths appear once; the ten largest clones hold around a fifth. Sequencing input: glioma tissue, nonneoplastic brain tissue, or PBMCs (not recorded which). The receptor set was obtained from a human donor with low-grade glioma or glioblastoma, undergoing nonglioma brain surgery, or in good health (not recorded which).

This clonotype was counted only a few times. This chain uses TRBV6-6 with TRBJ2-7; D uncertain. This CDR3 has 15 amino acids. The V and J ends lost 0 bases and 4 bases respectively, with 13 bases between them. Germline loops: CDR1 MNHNY, CDR2 SVGAGI (reference sequence). CDR3 protein: CASSYSGTHPYEQYF. For the CDR3, the DNA is TGTGCCAGCAGTTACTCGGGTACCCATCCTTACGAGCAGTACTTC.

The genes are TRBV7-2 and TRBJ2-1, with 9 bases fitting TRBD1. The V gene end was trimmed by 8 bases and the J gene end by 7 bases; junction bases not matched to a gene: 9. CDR3 length: 14 amino acids. Per the germline V gene, CDR1 is SGHTA and CDR2 is FQGNSA. In DNA form, the CDR3 reads TGTGCCAGCCGCTCAGACAGGGGGGGGAATGAGCAGTTCTTC. Residues: CASRSDRGGNEQFF.

On this clonotype itself: A much larger clonotype is one base distant, so this may be a read error. The CDR3 DNA reads as TGTGCCAATCGGACAGATTTTAACACTGAAGCTTTCTTT. This translates into CANRTDFNTEAFF. The genes are TRBV6-2 or TRBV6-3 and TRBJ1-1; perhaps TRBD1 as D (6 bases). The CDR3 runs to 13 residues. Trimming cost V 10 bases and J 2 bases, with 14 bases left between them. The germline gives CDR1 MNHEY, CDR2 SVGEGT.

This chain links TRBV20-1 with TRBJ1-6, with D tentatively TRBD1 (6 bases). Trimming took 8 bases from V and 6 from J, leaving 20 bases between them. The CDR3 extends over 15 amino acids. CDR1 is DFQATT and CDR2 is SNEGSKA in the germline V gene (reference sequence). The CDR3 sequence: CSPRSTGRANSPLHF. CDR3 in DNA: TGCAGTCCTCGCTCAACAGGGAGAGCTAATTCACCCCTCCACTTT.

This clonotype occurred many times. The chain combines TRBV28 with TRBJ1-3; tentatively, D is TRBD1 (6 bases). Trimming stripped 4 bases from V and 0 bases from J, with 19 bases between. CDR3 length: 18 residues. CDR1 is MDHEN, CDR2 SYDVKM, per germline. CDR3 residues: CASSSLRGYTSSGNTIYF. The CDR3 DNA reads TGTGCCAGCAGTTCTCTCAGGGGCTATACCTCCTCTGGAAACACCATATATTTT.

This clonotype was counted only a few times. The CDR3 protein is CASSKLTALEVRTQYF. Written as DNA, the CDR3 is TGTGCCAGCAGTAAGCTAACAGCACTTGAAGTGAGAACGCAGTATTTT. This chain links TRBV27 with TRBJ2-3; the D is unclear. The germline CDR1 and CDR2 sequences are MNHEY and SMNVEV (reference sequence). Trimming pared 5 bases from V and 9 bases from J, leaving 24 bases between. This CDR3 is 16 amino acids long.

The chain has TRBV11-2 and TRBJ1-1; D remains ambiguous. The CDR3 length is 13 residues. Germline CDR1 SGHAT, CDR2 FQNNGV. Trimming stripped 0 bases from V and 3 bases from J, with 5 bases between. The CDR3 DNA follows: TGTGCCAGCAGCTTAGAATTCTACACTGAAGCTTTCTTT. This codes for CASSLEFYTEAFF.

This clonotype was seen many times. The chain recombines TRBV15 with TRBJ1-2; 7 bases are a match to TRBD1. The V gene's germline CDR1 is LNHNV and CDR2 YYDKDF (reference sequence). The CDR3 runs to 16 residues. V shed 3 bases and J 4 bases; nucleotides not matched to a gene: 11. CDR3 nucleotide sequence: TGTGCCACCAGCAGTTACCGACAGGGATTCCTCTATGGCTACACCTTC. It specifies CATSSYRQGFLYGYTF.

The genes are TRBV15 and TRBJ2-7; D assignment may be TRBD1 or TRBD2 (5 bases each). V lost 2 bases and J lost 7, with 18 bases in between. The CDR3 runs to 15 residues. Germline V gene sequence: CDR1 LNHNV, CDR2 YYDKDF (reference sequence). In DNA, the CDR3 is TGTGCCACCAGCAGAACCGGGACCGTGAAGGGGGAGCAGTACTTC. It translates to CATSRTGTVKGEQYF.

This clonotype came up a few times. V usage is TRBV20-1 and J usage is TRBJ1-1; D not resolved. The V end was cut by 3 bases, the J end by 2 bases, with 13 bases between. The CDR3 is made up of 14 amino acids. Per the germline V gene, CDR1 is DFQATT and CDR2 is SNEGSKA (reference sequence). For the CDR3, the DNA is TGCAGTGCTAGCTATCTAACGGTAAACACTGAAGCTTTCTTT. Translating it yields CSASYLTVNTEAFF.

The chain couples TRBV12-3 or TRBV12-4 to TRBJ2-7; D call uncertain. The V end was cut by 3 bases, the J end by 5 bases, with 5 bases between. This CDR3 is built from 11 residues. The CDR3 DNA reads TGTGCCAGCAGTTTCGCGGACGAGCAGTACTTC. It codes for CASSFADEQYF.

The chain joins TRBV28 to TRBJ2-3; 12 bases map to TRBD2. The V and J ends lost 5 bases and 6 bases, in that order; junction bases with no gene match: 9. This CDR3 spans 16 amino acids. Germline CDR1 reads MDHEN; CDR2 reads SYDVKM. The CDR3 DNA follows: TGTGCCAGCAGTCAGGGACTAGCGGGTAATGAGGATACGCAGTATTTT. Its translation: CASSQGLAGNEDTQYF.

The CDR3 sequence: CASSPSSGAYNEQFF. Here the CDR3 DNA reads TGTGCCAGCAGTCCCTCTAGCGGGGCTTACAATGAGCAGTTCTTC. This chain links TRBV12-3 or TRBV12-4 with TRBJ2-1; 9 bases agree with TRBD2. V dropped 5 bases and J dropped 4; count of bases not matched to a gene: 6. There are 15 residues in the CDR3.

This clonotype was counted a few times. The chain recombines TRBV4-1 with TRBJ2-1, with TRBD2 identical over 9 bases. The CDR3 has 16 residues. The germline CDR1 and CDR2 sequences are MGHRA and YSYEKL. The trim removed 0 bases at V and 4 bases at J, leaving 4 bases unmatched. The CDR3 nucleotides are TGCGCCAGCAGCCAAGATCTGCTAGCGGGATACAATGAGCAGTTCTTC. Amino acid sequence: CASSQDLLAGYNEQFF.

The genes are TRBV6-5 and TRBJ2-7; the D is unclear. The germline V gene has CDR1 MNHEY and CDR2 SVGAGI. V dropped 0 bases and J dropped 5 bases, with 11 bases sitting between them. The CDR3 has 14 amino acids. CDR3 bases: TGTGCCAGCAGTTACTCACGCAGGTACCACGAGCAGTACTTC. Protein product: CASSYSRRYHEQYF.

The J gene is TRBJ1-5, the V gene TRBV10-3; 11 nucleotides match TRBD1. The length of the CDR3 is 15 residues. Germline values: CDR1 ENHRY, CDR2 SYGVKD. Trimming at V came to 3 bases and at J to 5 bases, leaving 3 bases not matched to a gene. The CDR3 sequence: CAISDMDRGHQPQHF. In DNA form, the CDR3 reads TGTGCCATCAGTGATATGGACAGGGGGCATCAGCCCCAGCATTTT.

In nucleotides, the CDR3 is TGTGCCAGCGCGAAGCCTCCCGTGGGGGTAAGAGGTGGCTACACCTTC. Encoded protein: CASAKPPVGVRGGYTF. The chain carries TRBV6-2 or TRBV6-3 and TRBJ1-2; D possibly corresponds to TRBD1 (5 bases). CDR3 length: 16 amino acids. Per the germline V gene, CDR1 is MNHEY and CDR2 is SVGEGT. The V end was cut by 8 bases, the J end by 7 bases, with 26 bases between.

This clonotype was seen only once. The chain recombines TRBV7-2 with TRBJ2-1, with D possibly TRBD2 on 7 matching bases. The DNA end lines up better with TRBJ2-7; the J call may be wrong. The CDR3 totals 13 residues. In germline, CDR1 is SGHTA, CDR2 FQGNSA. CDR3 region: CASDEGGGYEQYF. In DNA, the CDR3 is TGTGCCAGCGATGAGGGGGGAGGGTACGAGCAGTACTTC.

The chain has TRBV15 and TRBJ2-7, with D tentatively TRBD1 (6 bases). Trimming took 0 bases from V and 6 from J, leaving 12 bases between them. Germline V gene sequence: CDR1 LNHNV, CDR2 YYDKDF (reference sequence). This CDR3 spans 14 amino acids. The CDR3 reads CATSRDAQGREQYF. CDR3 nucleotides: TGTGCCACCAGCAGAGATGCACAGGGACGCGAGCAGTACTTC.

The chain employs TRBV4-2 and TRBJ2-7, with TRBD1 matching over 9 bases. The ends lost 5 bases at V and 6 bases at J; junction bases unmatched: 5. This CDR3 spans 13 amino acids. The V gene's germline CDR1 is LGHNA and CDR2 YNFKEQ. The CDR3: CASSEQGALEQYF. The CDR3 region has the DNA TGTGCCAGCAGCGAACAGGGGGCCCTCGAGCAGTACTTC.

Concerning this clonotype: This may be a read error, as it is one base from a much larger clone. The chain links TRBV7-2 to TRBJ2-1; TRBD2 might be the D (5 bases). The germline gives CDR1 SGHTA, CDR2 FQGNSA. V lost 6 bases, J lost 9 bases, and 15 bases lay in between. This CDR3 spans 13 amino acids. The CDR3 DNA sequence: TGTGCCAGCAGAGGAAGCGACGGGGTTGAGCAGTTCTTC. Residues: CASRGSDGVEQFF.